Below, one T cell receptor (beta chain) is given with its context. Antigen unknown. This sample was taken from a study of CD8+ T cells in alopecia areata. Study information: It was 6 to 18 months of tofacitinib, and then there were 6 months off drug. Study-level findings and limits: Among the top 100, expanded CD8+ clones were significantly decreased by tofacitinib, as was scalp clonality.

RNA extraction was followed by reverse transcription into cDNA, which acted as the sequencing template. Generated by immunoSEQ multiplex PCR, the TCRdb table keeps only in-frame clones and is missing some. The profile shows 150,000 to 200,000 clones, roughly 50% of them singletons. Per the germline V gene, CDR1 is LNHNV and CDR2 is YYDKDF (reference sequence). The CDR3 is made up of 14 amino acids. Trimming left V 0 bases short and J 4 bases short, with 9 bases between. Treatment: oral pan-JAK inhibitor, 5-10 mg twice daily. Peripheral blood, together with lesional scalp punch biopsies, was collected from alopecia areata patients.

The input for sequencing was CD4+ T cells sorted from blood, taken around week 55, from a patient treated with tofacitinib. The TCR sequence derives from a human donor with alopecia areata. The chain combines TRBV15 with TRBJ2-5, with D unclear. CDR3 region: CATSRDNLGETQYF. CDR3 DNA sequence: TGTGCCACCAGCAGAGATAACCTGGGAGAGACCCAGTACTTC.